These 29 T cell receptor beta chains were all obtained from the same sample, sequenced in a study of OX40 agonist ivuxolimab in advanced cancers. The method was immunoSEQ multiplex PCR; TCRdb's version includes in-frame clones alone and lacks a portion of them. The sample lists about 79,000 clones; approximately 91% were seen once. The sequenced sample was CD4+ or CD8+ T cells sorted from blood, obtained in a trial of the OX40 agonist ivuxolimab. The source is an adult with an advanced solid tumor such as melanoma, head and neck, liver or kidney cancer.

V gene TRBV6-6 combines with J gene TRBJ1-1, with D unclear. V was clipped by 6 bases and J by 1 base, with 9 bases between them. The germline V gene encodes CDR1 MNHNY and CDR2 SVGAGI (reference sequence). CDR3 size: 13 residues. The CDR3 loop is CASSSVGNTEAFF. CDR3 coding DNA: TGTGCCAGCAGCTCAGTAGGGAACACTGAAGCTTTCTTT.

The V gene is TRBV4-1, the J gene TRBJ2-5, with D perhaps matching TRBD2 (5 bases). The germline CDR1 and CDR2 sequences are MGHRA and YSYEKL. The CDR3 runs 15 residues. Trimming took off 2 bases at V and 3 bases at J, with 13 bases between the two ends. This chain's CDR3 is CASSQTLVSKETQYF. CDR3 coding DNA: TGCGCCAGCAGCCAAACACTAGTCTCGAAAGAGACCCAGTACTTC.

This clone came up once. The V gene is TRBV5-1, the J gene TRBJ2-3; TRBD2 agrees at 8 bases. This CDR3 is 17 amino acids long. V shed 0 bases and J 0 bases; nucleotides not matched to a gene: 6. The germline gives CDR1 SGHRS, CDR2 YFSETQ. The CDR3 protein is CASSLGLAGSSTDTQYF. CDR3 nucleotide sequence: TGCGCCAGCAGCTTGGGCTTAGCGGGATCTAGCACAGATACGCAGTATTTT.

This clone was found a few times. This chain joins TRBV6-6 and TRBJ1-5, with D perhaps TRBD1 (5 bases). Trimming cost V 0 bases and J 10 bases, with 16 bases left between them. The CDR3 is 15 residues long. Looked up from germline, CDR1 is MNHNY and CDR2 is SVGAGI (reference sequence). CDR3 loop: CASSYSSREDRPQHF. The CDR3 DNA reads TGTGCCAGCAGTTACTCTTCCAGGGAGGATCGTCCCCAGCATTTT.

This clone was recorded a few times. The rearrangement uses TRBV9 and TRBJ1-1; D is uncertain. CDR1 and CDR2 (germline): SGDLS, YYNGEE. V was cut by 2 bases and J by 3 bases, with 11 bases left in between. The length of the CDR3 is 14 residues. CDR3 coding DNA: TGTGCCAGCAGCGTTTGGGTTAGGGACACTGAAGCTTTCTTT. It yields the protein CASSVWVRDTEAFF.

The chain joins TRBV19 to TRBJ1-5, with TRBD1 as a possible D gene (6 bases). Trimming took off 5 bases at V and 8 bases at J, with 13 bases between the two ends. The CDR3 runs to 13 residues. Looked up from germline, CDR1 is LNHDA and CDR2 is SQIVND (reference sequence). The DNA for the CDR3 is TGTGCCAGTAGTCCACAGGGAAGTGAGCCCCAGCATTTT. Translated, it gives CASSPQGSEPQHF. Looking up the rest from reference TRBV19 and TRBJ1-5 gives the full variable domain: DGGITQSPKYLFRKEGQNVTLSCEQNLNHDAMYWYRQDPGQGLRLIYYSQIVNDFQKGDIAEGYSVSREKKESFPLTVTSAQKNPTAFYLCASSPQGSEPQHFGDGTRLSIL.

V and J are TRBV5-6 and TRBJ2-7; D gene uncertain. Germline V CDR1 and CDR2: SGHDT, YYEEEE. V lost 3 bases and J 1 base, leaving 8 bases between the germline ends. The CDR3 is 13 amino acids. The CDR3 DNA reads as TGTGCCAGCAGCTCGAGAAGATCCTACGAGCAGTACTTC. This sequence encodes CASSSRRSYEQYF. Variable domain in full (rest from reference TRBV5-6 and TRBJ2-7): DAGVTQSPTHLIKTRGQQVTLRCSPKSGHDTVSWYQQALGQGPQFIFQYYEEEERQRGNFPDRFSGHQFPNYSSELNVNALLLGDSALYLCASSSRRSYEQYFGPGTRLTVT.

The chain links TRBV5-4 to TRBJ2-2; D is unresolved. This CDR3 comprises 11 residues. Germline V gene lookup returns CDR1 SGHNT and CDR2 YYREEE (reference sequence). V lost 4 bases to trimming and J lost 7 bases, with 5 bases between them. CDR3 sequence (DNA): TGTGCCAGCAGCACGGGCGGGGAGCTGTTTTTT. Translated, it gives CASSTGGELFF.

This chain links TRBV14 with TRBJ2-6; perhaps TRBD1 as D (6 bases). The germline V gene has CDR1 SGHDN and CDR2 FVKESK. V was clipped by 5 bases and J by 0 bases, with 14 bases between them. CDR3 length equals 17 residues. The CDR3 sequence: CASSARTVSSGANVLTF. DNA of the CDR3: TGTGCCAGCAGCGCCCGGACAGTTAGCTCTGGGGCCAACGTCCTGACTTTC. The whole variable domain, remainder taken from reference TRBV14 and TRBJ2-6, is EAGVTQFPSHSVIEKGQTVTLRCDPISGHDNLYWYRRVMGKEIKFLLHFVKESKQDESGMPNNRFLAERTGGTYSTLKVQPAELEDSGVYFCASSARTVSSGANVLTFGAGSRLTVL.

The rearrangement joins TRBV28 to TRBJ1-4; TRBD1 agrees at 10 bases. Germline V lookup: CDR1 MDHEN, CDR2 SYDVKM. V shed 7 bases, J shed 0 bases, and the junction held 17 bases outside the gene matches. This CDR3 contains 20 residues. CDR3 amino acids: CASTFRTGQGGGATNEKLFF. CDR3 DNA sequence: TGTGCCAGCACTTTCAGAACCGGACAGGGGGGAGGTGCAACTAATGAAAAACTGTTTTTT.

The CDR3 bases are TGCAGCTGTACGGGTGGGGCTGGGGCCAACGTCCTGACTTTC. It specifies CSCTGGAGANVLTF. This chain uses TRBV29-1 with TRBJ2-6; D unresolved. CDR1 is SQVTM and CDR2 is ANQGSEA in the germline V gene. The CDR3 has 14 residues. V shed 8 bases and J shed 2 bases, with 13 bases lying between them.

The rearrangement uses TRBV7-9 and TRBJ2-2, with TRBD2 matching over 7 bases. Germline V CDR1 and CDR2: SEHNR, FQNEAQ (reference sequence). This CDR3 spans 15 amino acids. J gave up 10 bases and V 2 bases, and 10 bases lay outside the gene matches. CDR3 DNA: TGTGCCAGCAGCTTATATCTGGGAGGGGCCGAGGAGCTGTTTTTT. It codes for CASSLYLGGAEELFF.

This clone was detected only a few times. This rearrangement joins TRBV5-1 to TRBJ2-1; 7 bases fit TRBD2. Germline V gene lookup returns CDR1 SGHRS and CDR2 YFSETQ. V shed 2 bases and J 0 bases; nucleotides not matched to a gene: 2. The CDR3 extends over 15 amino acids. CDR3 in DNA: TGCGCCAGCAGCTTTGCTAGCGGCTCCTACAATGAGCAGTTCTTC. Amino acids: CASSFASGSYNEQFF. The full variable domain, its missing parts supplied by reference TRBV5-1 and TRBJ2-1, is KAGVTQTPRYLIKTRGQQVTLSCSPISGHRSVSWYQQTPGQGLQFLFEYFSETQRNKGNFPGRFSGRQFSNSRSEMNVSTLELGDSALYLCASSFASGSYNEQFFGPGTRLTVL.

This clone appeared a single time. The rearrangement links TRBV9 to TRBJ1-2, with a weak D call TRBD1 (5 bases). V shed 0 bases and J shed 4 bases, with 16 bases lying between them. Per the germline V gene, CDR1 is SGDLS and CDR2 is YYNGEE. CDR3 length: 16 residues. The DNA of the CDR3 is TGTGCCAGCAGCGTAGCCCCAGGGAAAGGAGGCTATGGCTACACCTTC. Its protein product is CASSVAPGKGGYGYTF.

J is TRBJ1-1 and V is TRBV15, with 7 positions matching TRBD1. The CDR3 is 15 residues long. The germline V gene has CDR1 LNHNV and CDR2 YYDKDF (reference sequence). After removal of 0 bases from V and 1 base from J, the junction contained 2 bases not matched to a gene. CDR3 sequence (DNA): TGTGCCACCAGCAGAGATCGGACAGGGAACACTGAAGCTTTCTTT. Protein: CATSRDRTGNTEAFF.

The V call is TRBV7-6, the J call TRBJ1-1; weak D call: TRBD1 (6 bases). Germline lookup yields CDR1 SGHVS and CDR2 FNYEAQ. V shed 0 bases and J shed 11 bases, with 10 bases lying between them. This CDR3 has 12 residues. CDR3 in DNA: TGTGCCAGCAGCTTAGCGGAGGGGGGGGCTTTCTTT. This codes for CASSLAEGGAFF.

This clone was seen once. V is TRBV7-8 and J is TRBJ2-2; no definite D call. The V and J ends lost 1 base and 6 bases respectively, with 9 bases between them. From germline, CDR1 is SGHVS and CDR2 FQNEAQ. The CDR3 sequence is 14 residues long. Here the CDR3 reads CASSLGRLAGELFF. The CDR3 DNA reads TGTGCCAGCAGCTTAGGTCGATTAGCCGGGGAGCTGTTTTTT.

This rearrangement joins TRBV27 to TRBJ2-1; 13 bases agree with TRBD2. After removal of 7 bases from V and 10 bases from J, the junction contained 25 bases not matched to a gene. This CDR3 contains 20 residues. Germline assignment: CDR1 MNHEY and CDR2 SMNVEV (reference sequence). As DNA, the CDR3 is TGTGCCAGCACTGCCCCGTTACTAGCGGGGGGGCCCCCGAGGTGGGAGGAGCAGTTCTTC. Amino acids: CASTAPLLAGGPPRWEEQFF.

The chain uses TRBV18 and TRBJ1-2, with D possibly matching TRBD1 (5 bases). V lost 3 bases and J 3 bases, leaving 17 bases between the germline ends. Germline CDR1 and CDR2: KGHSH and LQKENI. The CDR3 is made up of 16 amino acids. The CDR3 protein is CASSPLPPRDDYGYTF. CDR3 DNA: TGTGCCAGCTCACCTCTCCCGCCCAGGGATGACTATGGCTACACCTTC.

This chain's CDR3 is CASSPSPSGSIREQFF. The CDR3 DNA follows: TGCGCCAGCAGCCCATCGCCGAGCGGGAGCATTCGTGAGCAGTTCTTC. V usage is TRBV5-1 and J usage is TRBJ2-1, with TRBD2 matching over 8 bases. The V and J ends lost 4 bases and 9 bases, in that order; junction bases with no gene match: 15. The CDR3 sequence is 16 residues long. Germline CDR1 SGHRS, CDR2 YFSETQ.

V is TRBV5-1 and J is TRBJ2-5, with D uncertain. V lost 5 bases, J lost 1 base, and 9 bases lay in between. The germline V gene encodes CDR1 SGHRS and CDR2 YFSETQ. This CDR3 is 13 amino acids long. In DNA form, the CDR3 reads TGCGCCAGCAGGCACAGAAGCCAAGAGACCCAGTACTTC. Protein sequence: CASRHRSQETQYF.

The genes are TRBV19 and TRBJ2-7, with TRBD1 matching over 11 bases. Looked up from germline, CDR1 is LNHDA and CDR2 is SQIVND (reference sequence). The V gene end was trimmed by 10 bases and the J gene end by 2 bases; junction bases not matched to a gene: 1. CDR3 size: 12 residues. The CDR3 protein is CATGQGAYEQYF. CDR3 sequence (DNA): TGTGCCACGGGACAGGGGGCCTACGAGCAGTACTTC.

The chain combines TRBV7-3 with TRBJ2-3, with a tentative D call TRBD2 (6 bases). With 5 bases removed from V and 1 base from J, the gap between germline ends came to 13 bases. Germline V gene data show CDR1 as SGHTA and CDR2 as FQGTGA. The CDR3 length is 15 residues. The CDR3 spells CASSPGWGGTDTQYF. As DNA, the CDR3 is TGTGCCAGCAGCCCCGGTTGGGGGGGCACAGATACGCAGTATTTT.

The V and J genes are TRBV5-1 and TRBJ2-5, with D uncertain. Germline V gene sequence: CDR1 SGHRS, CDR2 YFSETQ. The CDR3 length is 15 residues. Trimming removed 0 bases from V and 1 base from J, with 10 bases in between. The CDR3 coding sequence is TGCGCCAGCAGCTTGGGTTCGAGCGCCCAAGAGACCCAGTACTTC. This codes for CASSLGSSAQETQYF.

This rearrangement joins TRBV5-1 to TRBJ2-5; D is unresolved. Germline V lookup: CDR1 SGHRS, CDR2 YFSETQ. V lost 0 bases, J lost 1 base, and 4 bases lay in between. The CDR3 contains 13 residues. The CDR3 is CASSLEIQETQYF. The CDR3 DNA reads TGCGCCAGCAGCTTGGAAATCCAAGAGACCCAGTACTTC.

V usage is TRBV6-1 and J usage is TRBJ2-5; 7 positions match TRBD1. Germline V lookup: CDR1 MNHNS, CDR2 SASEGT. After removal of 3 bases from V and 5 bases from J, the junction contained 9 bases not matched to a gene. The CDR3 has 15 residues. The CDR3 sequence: CASSEGQGVAETQYF. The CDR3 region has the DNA TGTGCCAGCAGTGAGGGCCAGGGGGTGGCGGAGACCCAGTACTTC.

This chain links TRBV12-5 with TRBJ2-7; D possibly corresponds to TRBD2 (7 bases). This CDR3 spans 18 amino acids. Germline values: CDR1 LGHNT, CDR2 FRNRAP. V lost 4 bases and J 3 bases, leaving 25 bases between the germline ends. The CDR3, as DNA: TGTGCTAGTGGTTGGCCCCCCGAGGGGGGGGATTACGGCTACGAGCAGTACTTC. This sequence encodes CASGWPPEGGDYGYEQYF.

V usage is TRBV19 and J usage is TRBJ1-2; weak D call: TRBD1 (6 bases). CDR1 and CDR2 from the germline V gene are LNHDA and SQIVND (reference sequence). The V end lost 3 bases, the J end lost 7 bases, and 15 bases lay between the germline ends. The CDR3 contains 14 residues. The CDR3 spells CASSMGARASGYTF. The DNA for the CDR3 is TGTGCCAGTAGTATGGGGGCCAGGGCGTCTGGCTACACCTTC.

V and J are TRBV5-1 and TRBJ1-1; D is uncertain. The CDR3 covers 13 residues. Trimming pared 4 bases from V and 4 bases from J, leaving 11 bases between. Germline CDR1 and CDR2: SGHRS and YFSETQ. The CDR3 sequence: CASSPEERTEAFF. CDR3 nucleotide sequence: TGCGCCAGCAGCCCGGAGGAGCGCACTGAAGCTTTCTTT.